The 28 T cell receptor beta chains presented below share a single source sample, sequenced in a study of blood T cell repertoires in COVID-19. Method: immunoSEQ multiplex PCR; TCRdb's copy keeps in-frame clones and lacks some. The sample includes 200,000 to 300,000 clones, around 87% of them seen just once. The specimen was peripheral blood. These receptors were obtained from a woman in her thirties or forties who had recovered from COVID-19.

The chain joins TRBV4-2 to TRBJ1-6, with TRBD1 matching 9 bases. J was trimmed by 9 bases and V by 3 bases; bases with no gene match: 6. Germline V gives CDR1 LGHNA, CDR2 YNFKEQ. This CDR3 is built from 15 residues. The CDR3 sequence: CASSHEQGAGSPLHF. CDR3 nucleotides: TGTGCCAGCAGCCACGAACAGGGGGCTGGTTCACCCCTCCACTTT.

Here the CDR3 reads CASRETWTGELFF. DNA for the CDR3: TGTGCCAGCAGGGAGACGTGGACCGGGGAGCTGTTTTTT. V and J are TRBV7-9 and TRBJ2-2; D not resolved. Trimming stripped 6 bases from V and 5 bases from J, with 10 bases between. The CDR3 runs to 13 residues. Per germline, CDR1 SEHNR and CDR2 FQNEAQ (reference sequence).

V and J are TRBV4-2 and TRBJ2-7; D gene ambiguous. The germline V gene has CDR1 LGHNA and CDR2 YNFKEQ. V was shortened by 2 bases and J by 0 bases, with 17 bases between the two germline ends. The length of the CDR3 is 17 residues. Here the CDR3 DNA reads TGTGCCAGCAGCCAATCGCCCAGGTCCTACCTCTCCTACGAGCAGTACTTC. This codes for CASSQSPRSYLSYEQYF.

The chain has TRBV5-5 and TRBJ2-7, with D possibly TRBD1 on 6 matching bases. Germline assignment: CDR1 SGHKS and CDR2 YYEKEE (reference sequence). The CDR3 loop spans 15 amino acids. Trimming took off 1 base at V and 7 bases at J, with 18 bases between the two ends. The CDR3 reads CASSLLGAGDREQYF. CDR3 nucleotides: TGTGCCAGCAGCTTGCTCGGGGCAGGGGATCGGGAGCAGTACTTC. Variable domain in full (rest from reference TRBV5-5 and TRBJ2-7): DAGVTQSPTHLIKTRGQQVTLRCSPISGHKSVSWYQQVLGQGPQFIFQYYEKEERGRGNFPDRFSARQFPNYSSELNVNALLLGDSALYLCASSLLGAGDREQYFGPGTRLTVT.

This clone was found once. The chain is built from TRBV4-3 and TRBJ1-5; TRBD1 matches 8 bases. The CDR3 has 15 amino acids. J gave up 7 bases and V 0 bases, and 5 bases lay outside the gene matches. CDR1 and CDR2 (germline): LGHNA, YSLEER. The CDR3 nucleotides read TGCGCCAGCAGCCAAGATACAGGGGGTGAGCAGCCCCAGCATTTT. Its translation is CASSQDTGGEQPQHF.

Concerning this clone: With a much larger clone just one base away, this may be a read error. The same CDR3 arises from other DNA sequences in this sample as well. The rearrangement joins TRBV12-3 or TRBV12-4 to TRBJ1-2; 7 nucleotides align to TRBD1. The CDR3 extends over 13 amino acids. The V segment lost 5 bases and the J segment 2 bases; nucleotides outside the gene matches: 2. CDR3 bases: TGTGCCAGCAGTCCGACAGGGAACTATGGCTACACCTTC. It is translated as CASSPTGNYGYTF.

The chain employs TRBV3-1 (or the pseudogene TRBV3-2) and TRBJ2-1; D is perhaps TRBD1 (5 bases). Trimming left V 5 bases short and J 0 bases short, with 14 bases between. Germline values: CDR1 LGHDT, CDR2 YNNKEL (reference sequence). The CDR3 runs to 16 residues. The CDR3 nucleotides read TGTGCCAGCAGCACATCCAGGGCGAGCTCCTACAATGAGCAGTTCTTC. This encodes CASSTSRASSYNEQFF.

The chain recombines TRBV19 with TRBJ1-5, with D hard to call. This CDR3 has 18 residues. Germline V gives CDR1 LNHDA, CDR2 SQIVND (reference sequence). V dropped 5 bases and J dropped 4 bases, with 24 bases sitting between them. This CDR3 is CASSLQTGPGPGNQPQHF. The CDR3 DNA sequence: TGTGCCAGTAGTCTTCAGACGGGTCCGGGCCCGGGAAATCAGCCCCAGCATTTT. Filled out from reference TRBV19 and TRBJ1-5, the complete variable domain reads DGGITQSPKYLFRKEGQNVTLSCEQNLNHDAMYWYRQDPGQGLRLIYYSQIVNDFQKGDIAEGYSVSREKKESFPLTVTSAQKNPTAFYLCASSLQTGPGPGNQPQHFGDGTRLSIL.

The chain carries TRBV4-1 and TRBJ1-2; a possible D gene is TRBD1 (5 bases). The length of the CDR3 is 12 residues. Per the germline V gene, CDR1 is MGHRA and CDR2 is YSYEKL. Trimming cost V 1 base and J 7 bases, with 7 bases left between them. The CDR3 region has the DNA TGCGCCAGCAGCCAAGGCAGGGCTGGCTACACCTTC. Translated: CASSQGRAGYTF.

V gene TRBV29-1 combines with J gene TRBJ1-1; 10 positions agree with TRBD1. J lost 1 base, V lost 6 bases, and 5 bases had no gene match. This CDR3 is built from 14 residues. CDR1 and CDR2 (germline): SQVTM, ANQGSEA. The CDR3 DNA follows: TGCAGCGTGTACGGGACAGGGGAGAACACTGAAGCTTTCTTT. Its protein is CSVYGTGENTEAFF. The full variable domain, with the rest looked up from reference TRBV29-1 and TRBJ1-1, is SAVISQKPSRDICQRGTSLTIQCQVDSQVTMMFWYRQQPGQSLTLIATANQGSEATYESGFVIDKFPISRPNLTFSTLTVSNMSPEDSSIYLCSVYGTGENTEAFFGQGTRLTVV.

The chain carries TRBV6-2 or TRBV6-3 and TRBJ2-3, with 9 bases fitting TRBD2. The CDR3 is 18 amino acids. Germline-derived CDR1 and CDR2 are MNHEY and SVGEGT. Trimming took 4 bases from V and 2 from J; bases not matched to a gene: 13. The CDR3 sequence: CASSFLISGGPITDTQYF. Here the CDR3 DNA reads TGTGCCAGCAGTTTTCTCATTAGCGGGGGCCCTATCACAGATACGCAGTATTTT.

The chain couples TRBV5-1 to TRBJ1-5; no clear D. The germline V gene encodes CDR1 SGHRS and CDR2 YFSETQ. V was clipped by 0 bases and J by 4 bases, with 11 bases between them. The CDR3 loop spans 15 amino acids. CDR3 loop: CASSLAPVGNQPQHF. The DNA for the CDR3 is TGCGCCAGCAGCTTGGCCCCGGTCGGGAATCAGCCCCAGCATTTT.

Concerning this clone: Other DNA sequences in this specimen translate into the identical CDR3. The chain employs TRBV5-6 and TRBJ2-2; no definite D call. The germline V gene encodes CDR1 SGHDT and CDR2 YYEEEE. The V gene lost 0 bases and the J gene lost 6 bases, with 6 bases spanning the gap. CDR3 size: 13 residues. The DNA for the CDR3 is TGTGCCAGCAGCTTGGGAGGTCCCGGGGAGCTGTTTTTT. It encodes CASSLGGPGELFF.

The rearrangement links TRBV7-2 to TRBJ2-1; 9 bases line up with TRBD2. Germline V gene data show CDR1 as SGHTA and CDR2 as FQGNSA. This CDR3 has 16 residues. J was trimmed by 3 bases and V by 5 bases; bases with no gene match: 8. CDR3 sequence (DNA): TGTGCCAGCAGCGCCCTGGCGGGGGGGGTCTACAATGAGCAGTTCTTC. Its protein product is CASSALAGGVYNEQFF.

CDR3 in DNA: TGTGCCAGCAGCGTCCGGGATCCGGGGATCCAAAGGAACACTGAAGCTTTCTTT. It translates to CASSVRDPGIQRNTEAFF. The gene calls are TRBV9 and TRBJ1-1; D remains ambiguous. The V and J ends lost 2 bases and 1 base respectively, with 21 bases between them. Germline values: CDR1 SGDLS, CDR2 YYNGEE. The CDR3 is 18 residues long.

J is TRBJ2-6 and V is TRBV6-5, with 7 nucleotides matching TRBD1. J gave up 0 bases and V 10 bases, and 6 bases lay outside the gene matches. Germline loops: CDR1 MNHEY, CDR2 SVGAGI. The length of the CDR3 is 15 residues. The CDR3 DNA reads TGTGCCACGACCGGGACAGCCTCTGGGGCCAACGTCCTGACTTTC. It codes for CATTGTASGANVLTF.

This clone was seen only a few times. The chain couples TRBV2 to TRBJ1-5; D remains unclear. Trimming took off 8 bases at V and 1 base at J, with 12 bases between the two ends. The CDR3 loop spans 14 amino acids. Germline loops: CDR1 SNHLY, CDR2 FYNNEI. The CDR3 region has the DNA TGTGCCAGCGGCTCGGGGTGGAGCAATCAGCCCCAGCATTTT. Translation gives CASGSGWSNQPQHF.

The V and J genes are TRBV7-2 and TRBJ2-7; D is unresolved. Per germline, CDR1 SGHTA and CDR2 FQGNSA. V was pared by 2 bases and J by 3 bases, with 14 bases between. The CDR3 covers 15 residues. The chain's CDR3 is CASSLPGQPRYEQYF. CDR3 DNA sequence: TGTGCCAGCAGCTTACCAGGTCAACCCCGCTACGAGCAGTACTTC.

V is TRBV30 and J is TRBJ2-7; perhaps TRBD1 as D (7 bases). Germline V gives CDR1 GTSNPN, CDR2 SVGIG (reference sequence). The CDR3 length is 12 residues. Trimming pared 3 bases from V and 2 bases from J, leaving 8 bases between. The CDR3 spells CAWSRGAYEQYF. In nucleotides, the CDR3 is TGTGCCTGGAGCAGGGGGGCCTACGAGCAGTACTTC.

CDR3 loop: CATSDPRGTSTDTQYF. CDR3 sequence (DNA): TGTGCCACCAGTGACCCCAGAGGAACTAGCACAGATACGCAGTATTTT. The rearrangement joins TRBV24-1 to TRBJ2-3; no firm D call. V gave up 4 bases and J gave up 0 bases, with 13 bases separating them. CDR3 length equals 16 residues. The V gene's germline CDR1 is KGHDR and CDR2 SFDVKD.

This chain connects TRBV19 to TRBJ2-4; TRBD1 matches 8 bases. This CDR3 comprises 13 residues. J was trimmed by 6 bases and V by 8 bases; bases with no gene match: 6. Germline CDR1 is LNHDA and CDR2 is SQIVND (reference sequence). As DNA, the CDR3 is TGTGCCAGTGCGGGGACAGGAGGAAACATTCAGTACTTC. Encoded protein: CASAGTGGNIQYF.

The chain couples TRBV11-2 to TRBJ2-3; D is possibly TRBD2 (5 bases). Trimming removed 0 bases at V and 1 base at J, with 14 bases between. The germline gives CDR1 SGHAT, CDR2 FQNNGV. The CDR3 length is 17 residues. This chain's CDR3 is CASSLDHLAWGTDTQYF. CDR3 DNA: TGTGCCAGCAGCTTAGATCACCTAGCTTGGGGCACAGATACGCAGTATTTT.

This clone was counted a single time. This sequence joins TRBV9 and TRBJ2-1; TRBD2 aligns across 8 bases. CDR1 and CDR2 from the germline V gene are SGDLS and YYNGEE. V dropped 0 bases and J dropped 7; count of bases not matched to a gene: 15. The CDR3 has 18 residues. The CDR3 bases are TGTGCCAGCAGCGTAGGAGGGTCGCTCGCGGGGGGAGGGAATGAGCAGTTCTTC. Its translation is CASSVGGSLAGGGNEQFF.

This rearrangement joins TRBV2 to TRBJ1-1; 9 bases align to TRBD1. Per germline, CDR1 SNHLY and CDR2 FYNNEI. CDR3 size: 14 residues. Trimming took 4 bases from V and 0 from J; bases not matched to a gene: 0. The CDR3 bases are TGTGCCAGCAGTGGACAGGGGGTGAACACTGAAGCTTTCTTT. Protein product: CASSGQGVNTEAFF.

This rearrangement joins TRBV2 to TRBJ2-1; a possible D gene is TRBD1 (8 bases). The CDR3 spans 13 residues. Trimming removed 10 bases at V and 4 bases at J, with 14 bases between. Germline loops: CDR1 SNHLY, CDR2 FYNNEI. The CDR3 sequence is CAITGGAYNEQFF. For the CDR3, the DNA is TGTGCCATCACAGGGGGGGCTTACAATGAGCAGTTCTTC.

The DNA of the CDR3 is TGTGCCAGCAGCCAAATATTTACAGGGGGCTTGAACACTGAAGCTTTCTTT. The encoded protein is CASSQIFTGGLNTEAFF. The gene calls are TRBV5-8 and TRBJ1-1; 9 nucleotides agree with TRBD1. The germline CDR1 and CDR2 sequences are SGHTS and YDEGEE. The CDR3 extends over 17 amino acids. J was trimmed by 0 bases and V by 4 bases; bases with no gene match: 10.

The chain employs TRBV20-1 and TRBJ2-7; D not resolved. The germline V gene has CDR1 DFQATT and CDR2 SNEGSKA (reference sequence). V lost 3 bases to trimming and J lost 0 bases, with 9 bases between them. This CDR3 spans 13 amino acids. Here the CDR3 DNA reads TGCAGTGCTAGTCCCGGTCACTCCTACGAGCAGTACTTC. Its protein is CSASPGHSYEQYF.

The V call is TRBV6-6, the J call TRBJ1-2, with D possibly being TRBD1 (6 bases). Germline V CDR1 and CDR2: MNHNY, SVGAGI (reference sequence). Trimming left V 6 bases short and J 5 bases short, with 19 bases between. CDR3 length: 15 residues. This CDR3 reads CASSILPGTMYGYTF. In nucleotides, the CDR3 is TGTGCCAGCAGCATCCTCCCCGGGACAATGTATGGCTACACCTTC.